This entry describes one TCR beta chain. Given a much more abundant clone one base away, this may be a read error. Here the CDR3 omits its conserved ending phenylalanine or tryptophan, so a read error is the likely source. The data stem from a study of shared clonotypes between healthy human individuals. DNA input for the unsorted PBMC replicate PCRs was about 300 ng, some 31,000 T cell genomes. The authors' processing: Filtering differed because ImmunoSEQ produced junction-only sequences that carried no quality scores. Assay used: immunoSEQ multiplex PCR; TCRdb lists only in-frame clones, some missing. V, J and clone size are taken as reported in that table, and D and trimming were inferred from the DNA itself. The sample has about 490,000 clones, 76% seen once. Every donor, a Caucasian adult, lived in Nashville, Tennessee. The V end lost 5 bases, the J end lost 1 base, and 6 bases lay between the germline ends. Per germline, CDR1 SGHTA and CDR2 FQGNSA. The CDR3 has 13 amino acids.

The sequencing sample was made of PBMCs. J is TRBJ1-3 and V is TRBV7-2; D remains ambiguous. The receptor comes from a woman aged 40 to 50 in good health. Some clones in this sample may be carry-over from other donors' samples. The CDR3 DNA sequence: TGTGCCAGCAGCCCCAGTTCTGGAAACACCATATATCTT. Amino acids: CASSPSSGNTIYL.